This T cell receptor beta chain was sequenced during a study of T cell responses to AZD1222 COVID-19 vaccine (dated by TCRdb to the early 2020s). As for the study more broadly: TCR sequencing was performed for roughly 250 trial participants, of whom roughly 200 were given two doses of AZD1222 and around 25 were given two doses of MenACWY control vaccine. Trial participants were enrolled by age into subgroups of 18-55, 56-69 and 70-plus years, and approximately 150, 30 and 60 TCR-sequenced participants, respectively, were included in these subgroups. Results the study describes overall, beyond this receptor: Participants were mostly white British, with more females than males. The authors suggested clonal diversity may have been underestimated. After two AZD1222 doses, spike-specific TCR breadth and depth were significantly higher than at day 0 and than in MenACWY recipients. The vaccine-associated CD4 TCRs covered the entire spike protein, and the dominant responses fell in regions 160-218 and 743-854. Because no day 14 peak-response samples were available, repertoires were characterized only after the peak T cell response. Only five or six AZD1222 recipients were SARS-CoV-2 seropositive at baseline, limiting conclusions about previously exposed vaccinees. In the small 56-69-year group, the increase in depth fell short of significance, most likely because of low power. Reportedly, close to half of the unique spike-specific TCRs recognized epitopes lying outside the regions that are mutated in the B.1.351 and B.1.1.7 variants.

Explained via the paper, the time point label denotes: about 28 days (+/-7) after the second vaccine dose. The treatment or condition label for this specimen denotes: meningococcal conjugate vaccine given as trial control. The vaccinee samples were drawn from two UK trials, COV001 and COV002, one of which was a single-blind randomized controlled phase 2/3 trial testing AZD1222 (ChAdOx1 nCoV-19) in healthy adults. For TCRbeta chain sequencing, PBMC samples from trial participants were taken at day 0 and at day 28 after the second dose. The CDR3 regions of human TCRbeta chains were analyzed by immunosequencing. In the original analysis: TCRs in the repertoires were matched against a reference library of SARS-CoV-2-specific TCRs that had been generated with the MIRA antigen-specificity platform. Breadth was defined as the fraction of unique TCRs that were SARS-CoV-2-associated. Depth was defined as the fraction of total T cells that were SARS-CoV-2-associated. Using the MIRA data, each spike-specific TCR was assigned both to the spike region to which the TCR was reactive and to a CD4 or CD8 class. Log10-transformed breadth and depth values were compared by one-way ANOVA with Sidak's multiple comparisons tests. TCRdb stores this immuneACCESS table with in-frame sequences only. Part of the clones is absent; in the studies checked, under half of the shortfall reflects unresolved V genes, and no reason is known for the rest. V and J calls and clone size are copied from that table; D and trimming were computed from the DNA. Counted in this sample were 120,000 or so clones; more than 80% of them appeared once. 3.5% to 4.5% of the sample belongs to the ten largest clones.

A remark on this clone: Its antigen has not been determined. Per-base qualities were not stored, and no clone one base away is much larger.

Including cysteine and phenylalanine, the CDR3 has 15 amino acids. Of the read, only the CDR3 DNA is kept; its 45 bases are in frame from base 1. The chain was built from TRBV12-1 and TRBJ2-7; the table gives TRBD2 as D, unverified against the DNA. TRBV12-1 is recorded as a pseudogene. The sequencing here drew on peripheral blood, taken 28 days after the second dose of the MenACWY control vaccine. The receptor was derived from an adult who received the MenACWY meningococcal vaccine as a control. The DNA reads TGTGCCAGCAGCTTTCTCCAGCGGGAAAATCACGAGCAGTACTTC. It is translated as CASSFLQRENHEQYF.